Each of the 12 T cell receptor beta chains below was sequenced from the same sample in a study of blood T cell repertoires in COVID-19. Clones were sequenced by immunoSEQ multiplex PCR, and TCRdb holds only the in-frame ones, with some missing. The sample records about 250,000 clones, around 90% being singletons. The specimen was PBMCs or T cells enriched from blood (not recorded which). Source of these receptors: a woman aged 45-60 years who had recovered from COVID-19.

This chain joins TRBV30 and TRBJ1-1; a weak D match, TRBD1 (6 bases). This CDR3 region has 14 residues. With 3 bases removed from V and 0 bases from J, the gap between germline ends came to 11 bases. The germline gives CDR1 GTSNPN, CDR2 SVGIG (reference sequence). The CDR3 protein is CAWRTGKLNTEAFF. The CDR3, as DNA: TGTGCCTGGAGAACAGGGAAATTGAACACTGAAGCTTTCTTT.

The chain has TRBV28 and TRBJ2-7; TRBD2 matches 16 bases. The CDR3 covers 18 residues. CDR1 and CDR2 (germline): MDHEN, SYDVKM. V shed 0 bases, J shed 6 bases, and the junction held 8 bases outside the gene matches. In DNA form, the CDR3 reads TGTGCCAGCAGTTTATGGGGGACTAGCGGGAGGGCCCCACCCGAGCAGTACTTC. Translating it yields CASSLWGTSGRAPPEQYF. Together with reference TRBV28 and TRBJ2-7, the CDR3 gives the full variable domain: DVKVTQSSRYLVKRTGEKVFLECVQDMDHENMFWYRQDPGLGLRLIYFSYDVKMKEKGDIPEGYSVSREKKERFSLILESASTNQTSMYLCASSLWGTSGRAPPEQYFGPGTRLTVT.

The V call is TRBV6-5, the J call TRBJ1-4; tentatively, D is TRBD1 (6 bases). The CDR3 has 14 residues. CDR1 is MNHEY and CDR2 is SVGAGI in the germline V gene. V dropped 8 bases and J dropped 8 bases, with 18 bases sitting between them. CDR3: CASGDTGLKEKLFF. DNA for the CDR3: TGTGCCAGCGGCGACACAGGGTTAAAAGAAAAACTGTTTTTT.

The chain carries TRBV2 and TRBJ1-5, with D tentatively TRBD1 (6 bases). V lost 7 bases and J lost 3, with 16 bases in between. The V gene's germline CDR1 is SNHLY and CDR2 FYNNEI. The CDR3 has 15 residues. CDR3 sequence reads: CASTPKQGTNQPQHF. The CDR3 DNA reads as TGTGCCAGCACGCCTAAGCAGGGGACCAATCAGCCCCAGCATTTT.

This chain uses TRBV4-2 with TRBJ2-7; no clear D. V lost 0 bases and J lost 5, with 11 bases in between. CDR1 is LGHNA, CDR2 YNFKEQ, per germline. This CDR3 is 14 amino acids long. CDR3 in amino acids: CASSQDPRRNEQYF. As DNA, the CDR3 is TGTGCCAGCAGCCAAGACCCCCGGCGGAACGAGCAGTACTTC.

DNA of the CDR3: TGTGCCAGCAGCACCCGGGGGGCATTTGAGCAGTTCTTC. Protein product: CASSTRGAFEQFF. The J gene is TRBJ2-1, the V gene TRBV7-2, with a weak D call TRBD2 (7 bases). With 5 bases removed from V and 9 bases from J, the gap between germline ends came to 14 bases. The CDR3 spans 13 residues. CDR1 SGHTA and CDR2 FQGNSA come from the germline V gene.

The chain recombines TRBV18 with TRBJ2-7; D is ambiguous. Germline-derived CDR1 and CDR2 are KGHSH and LQKENI. This CDR3 contains 13 residues. The V end was cut by 2 bases, the J end by 4 bases, with 9 bases between. The CDR3 DNA reads as TGTGCCAGCTCACCAGAGACAACTTACGAGCAGTACTTC. It translates to CASSPETTYEQYF.

The rearrangement joins TRBV27 to TRBJ2-7; 11 bases match TRBD2. With 5 bases clipped from V and 4 bases from J, the junction kept 10 bases outside the gene matches. The CDR3 contains 16 residues. CDR1 MNHEY and CDR2 SMNVEV come from the germline V gene (reference sequence). CDR3 region: CASSPTPSGRKYEQYF. The CDR3 coding sequence is TGTGCCAGCAGTCCTACCCCTAGCGGGAGGAAATACGAGCAGTACTTC.

Here the CDR3 DNA reads TGTGCCAGCTCACCAAGGGTAGCGGGGTTTAACAATGAGCAGTTCTTC. As protein: CASSPRVAGFNNEQFF. The chain recombines TRBV18 with TRBJ2-1, with 8 bases fitting TRBD2. V shed 2 bases, J shed 5 bases, and the junction held 8 bases outside the gene matches. Germline V gives CDR1 KGHSH, CDR2 LQKENI. CDR3 length: 16 residues.

V gene TRBV5-1 combines with J gene TRBJ2-7, with 9 bases that match TRBD2. CDR1 and CDR2 from the germline V gene are SGHRS and YFSETQ. The CDR3 runs to 16 residues. V dropped 0 bases and J dropped 6; count of bases not matched to a gene: 10. The chain's CDR3 is CASSLEEGGRAREQYF. Here the CDR3 DNA reads TGCGCCAGCAGCTTGGAAGAGGGCGGGAGGGCGCGCGAGCAGTACTTC.

The CDR3 loop is CASSLFRTSHNEQFF. CDR3 in DNA: TGTGCCAGCAGCTTGTTTCGGACTAGCCACAATGAGCAGTTCTTC. This chain uses TRBV5-4 with TRBJ2-1; 8 bases agree with TRBD2. Germline V gene sequence: CDR1 SGHNT, CDR2 YYREEE (reference sequence). V lost 1 base to trimming and J lost 5 bases; unmatched junction nucleotides: 5. The CDR3 has 15 residues.

This sequence joins TRBV7-3 and TRBJ2-2, with D possibly TRBD2 on 6 matching bases. The CDR3 has 14 amino acids. The V gene lost 7 bases and the J gene lost 4 bases, with 13 bases spanning the gap. Germline CDR1 reads SGHTA; CDR2 reads FQGTGA. In DNA form, the CDR3 reads TGTGCCAGCAAGGAGGGCCCGGGCACCGGGGAGCTGTTTTTT. It encodes CASKEGPGTGELFF.